This TCR beta chain was retrieved from a study of T cell changes during pregnancy in multiple sclerosis. Some clones are missing from TCRdb's copy, which holds only in-frame ones; the method was immunoSEQ multiplex PCR. The table lists 58,000 or so clones, about 89% of them singletons. Germline trimming cut 2 bases from V and 3 bases from J; bases unmatched to any gene: 7. In germline, CDR1 is LNHNV, CDR2 YYDKDF (reference sequence). CDR3 length: 15 residues. This TCR was recovered from a female donor with multiple sclerosis, enrolled in a pregnancy study. The sample consisted of peripheral blood, taken after pregnancy. The V gene is TRBV15, the J gene TRBJ2-7, with TRBD1 matching 7 bases. CDR3 sequence (DNA): TGTGCCACCAGCAGATCCCGGGACAGCGACTACGAGCAGTACTTC. It encodes CATSRSRDSDYEQYF.